The clone carrying this TCR beta chain was observed a handful of times. The data belong to a study of blood T cell repertoires in COVID-19. The wider study: The origin of the acute and convalescent COVID-19 samples was the United States, Italy and Spain.

Germline CDR1 and CDR2: LNHDA and SQIVND (reference sequence). CDR3 length equals 15 residues. V was clipped by 4 bases and J by 6 bases; unmatched bases: 8. Only in-frame clones appear in the TCRdb table, and some are missing; sequencing was by immunoSEQ multiplex PCR. The repertoire consists of approximately 230,000 clones, with around 90% occurring once and the leading ten covering 3% to 3.5%. Material for sequencing was peripheral blood. The clonotype originates from a young man with active or convalescent COVID-19. This chain uses TRBV19 with TRBJ1-5; 8 bases align to TRBD1. As DNA, the CDR3 is TGTGCCAGTAGTACTGAAGACAGGGGAGGTCAGCCCCAGCATTTT. It codes for CASSTEDRGGQPQHF.